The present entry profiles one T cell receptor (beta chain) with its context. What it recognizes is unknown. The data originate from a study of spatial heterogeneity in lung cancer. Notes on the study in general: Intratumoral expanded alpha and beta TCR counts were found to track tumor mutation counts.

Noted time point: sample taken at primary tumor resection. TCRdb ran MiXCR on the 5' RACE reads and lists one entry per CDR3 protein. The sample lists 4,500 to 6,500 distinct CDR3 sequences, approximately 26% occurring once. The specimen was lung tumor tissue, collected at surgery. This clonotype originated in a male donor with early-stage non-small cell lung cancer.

CDR3 sequence reads: CASSMRTVGANVLTF. CDR3 DNA sequence: TGTGCCAGTAGTATGAGAACAGTTGGGGCCAACGTCCTGACTTTC. The gene calls are TRBV19 and TRBJ2-6; no clear D. The CDR3 extends over 15 amino acids. In germline, CDR1 is LNHDA, CDR2 SQIVND (reference sequence). Trimming left V 3 bases short and J 3 bases short, with 9 bases between.